This T cell receptor (beta chain) was obtained from a study of cytomegalovirus exposure and HLA in healthy donors. This clone was seen a single time. Antigen unknown. Points from the study as a whole: A few chains linked to CMV were shown in vitro to be specific for CMV antigens.

Sequencing was performed with immunoSEQ multiplex PCR; in TCRdb, only in-frame clones are kept and a portion is missing. The repertoire consists of under 250,000 clones, with around 80% occurring once and the leading ten covering 1% to 1.5%. Germline CDR1 is MNHNS and CDR2 is SASEGT. The CDR3 length is 14 residues. After removal of 1 base from V and 5 bases from J, the junction contained 5 bases not matched to a gene. The V call is TRBV6-1, the J call TRBJ2-7; TRBD1 agrees at 7 bases. Sequenced material: PBMCs. This clonotype was obtained from a woman aged 25 to 45 in good health and CMV-seronegative. CDR3 in amino acids: CASSEVGTVHEQYF. CDR3 bases: TGTGCCAGCAGTGAAGTGGGGACAGTCCACGAGCAGTACTTC.